This T cell receptor (beta chain) is drawn from a study of cytomegalovirus exposure and HLA in healthy donors. Across the study: The same platform was used for the roughly 110 validation repertoires as for the roughly 670 first-cohort repertoires, as reported in a later analysis.

V lost 3 bases to trimming and J lost 1 base, with 9 bases between them. This CDR3 has 14 amino acids. Germline V gives CDR1 MGHDK, CDR2 SYGVNS. Profiling relied on immunoSEQ multiplex PCR, and the TCRdb table lists in-frame clones only, not all of them. The sample shows some 80,000 clones, approximately 96% of them seen only once. As concerns this clone: What it recognizes is unknown.

The study's findings and limits: The authors enumerated some 170 TCR beta chains as linked to cytomegalovirus. According to a later analysis, TCR clusters from the first cohort tended to co-occur in the approximately 120 validation repertoires. With high specificity and sensitivity, the classifier reportedly diagnosed cytomegalovirus status.

V gene TRBV25-1 combines with J gene TRBJ1-2, with D uncertain. Sequencing was done on a sample of PBMCs. This receptor was identified in a woman aged 18-29 years in good health and CMV-seronegative. This chain's CDR3 is CASSDILRNYGYTF. The CDR3 nucleotides read TGTGCCAGCAGTGACATACTCCGTAACTATGGCTACACCTTC.